This T cell receptor beta chain was observed in a study of cytomegalovirus exposure and HLA in healthy donors (TCRdb year 2017). At the level of the whole study: An earlier analysis of fewer than 750 of the donors reported roughly 300 Gb of sequence data and some 110 million unique TCR beta sequences obtained from around 190 million T cells. About 310 gigabases of sequencing data and 78 million or so unique TCR sequences were included in an early release covering around 650 HLA-typed donors. The genetic ancestry cluster associated with self-reported Caucasian donors included roughly four fifths of the roughly 390 genotyped donors. The study aimed to test whether signatures of past pathogen exposure could be identified by cataloging public T cell receptors. The study profiled the T cell repertoires of 666 subjects by immunosequencing and related them to cytomegalovirus serostatus. Along with the 666-subject first cohort, a separate validation cohort of over a hundred different subjects was used. To predict cytomegalovirus infection status, the study brought together high-throughput TCR immunosequencing, statistical association of individual TCRs with disease status, and machine learning. A later analysis re-analyzed previously published TCR beta repertoires from approximately 670 donors and added high-resolution HLA genotyping to study TCR occurrence patterns. The later analysis used no new phenotypic data to find candidate immune exposures, relying instead on TCR beta sequences and their occurrence across donors. An earlier analysis of fewer than 750 of the donors used high-throughput TCR beta sequencing to judge whether each TCR beta V gene segment behaved as functional or pseudogenic. Donor age, sex, ethnicity and CMV serostatus were compiled alongside the repertoire data. Genome-wide SNP genotypes for about three fifths of the 666 donors were used in a later genetic analysis, which treated that subset as a discovery cohort. Every repertoire in the discovery cohort had been generated on one and the same sequencing platform. HLA typing covered class I and class II loci at four-digit resolution. Typing coverage differed by locus: A, B, C, DRB1 and DQB1 were typed in roughly 620-640 donors, DQA1 in about 500, DPA1 in 600 to 610, and DPB1 in just under 490. Four to six DR-DQ haplotypes were handled as single units for association and clustering, since linkage in the cohort was strong. Among about 400 genotyped donors of the cohort, an average of roughly 230,000 unique TCR beta nucleotide sequences was sequenced per donor, of which about 20% were non-productive. What the research found in general, with its limitations: In a later analysis, the rate of TCR association differed among HLA loci, with DRB1 alleles having the most associated TCRs and HLA-C alleles having the fewest. A cluster of highly shared sequence variants was judged likely to represent a technical artifact of the sequencing pipeline. According to a later analysis, parvovirus B19, influenza, CMV and Epstein-Barr virus appeared linked to several top co-occurrence clusters. The presence/absence analyses assumed that sequencing depth was roughly uniform across donors, and that assumption may not be true. According to a later analysis, most CMV-associated TCR beta chains appeared to be HLA-restricted, and the HLA associations seemed to be driven largely by CMV exposure. A total of 150 or so TCR beta chains were listed by the study as associated with cytomegalovirus. The earlier analysis of 587 of the donors excluded about 16 rarely observed V segments, including chromosome 9 orphons, because counts were too low. A further reported finding was that TCR beta sequences accurately predicted the HLA-A and HLA-B alleles for most subjects in the first cohort. Correlated functional status among segregating V segments might reflect linkage disequilibrium, but an unknown experimental factor could not be ruled out. Across donors, most TCR sequences were observed very rarely, whereas some public TCRs were present in many individuals. In a later analysis, HLA-associated TCR beta chains showed more clonal expansion and lower generation probabilities than non-associated chains that were equally common. In vitro tests confirmed that three of the cytomegalovirus-associated TCR beta chains recognize cytomegalovirus antigens. Assigning TCR associations to individual alleles was difficult when HLA alleles, especially DR and DQ, strongly co-occurred. The cohort was sequenced for TCR beta chains only, and without alpha or paired-chain data the features that could be detected were limited. Because HLA typing was missing for some donors at each locus, association tests included only the typed subset. Compared with the 666-donor mean, donors in an Asian-associated ancestry cluster had fewer N-insertions in productive TCRs, according to a later genetic analysis. In an earlier analysis of around 600 of the donors, most TCR beta V segments appeared in productive rearrangements about 87% or about 30% of the time, broadly matching IMGT annotations. At a false discovery rate of 0.05, a later analysis linked around 17,000 TCR beta sequences to specific HLA alleles. A later genetic analysis associated a missense DCLRE1C variant with V-gene and J-gene trimming of TCR beta chains, and an independent cohort replicated the association. The authors suggested that the approach could potentially be extended to other disease states and immunological phenotypes. Cytomegalovirus status was reported to be diagnosed by the classifier with high specificity and sensitivity in both the original and validation cohorts. The only immune exposure information available for the cohort was CMV serostatus. The 87-base-pair reads could not distinguish some IMGT-functional V segments, including TRBV6-2 and TRBV6-3, so those segments were excluded.

A word on this clone: Its cognate antigen has yet to be identified. Base qualities are not recorded, but no much larger clone differs from it by a single base.

The cohort consisted of 666 healthy bone marrow donors. At the time of sampling, every cohort member was nominally healthy, though immune exposures that went unrecorded were likely present. The donor tested CMV seronegative and was one of the 352 seronegative cohort members. A peripheral blood sample was collected from each donor, and TCR beta sequencing was performed on peripheral blood mononuclear cells. The Qiagen DNeasy Blood Extraction Kit was used to extract genomic DNA from the blood cell samples. The library was prepared using the immunoSEQ multiplex PCR assay. For the multiplex PCR, a mixture combining 60 forward primers for TCR Vbeta segments and 13 reverse primers for TCR Jbeta segments was used. Amplification of the CDR3 region of rearranged TCR beta genes was performed with a multiplex PCR assay on genomic DNA. The amplified TCR beta libraries were sequenced on the Illumina HiSeq System as 87-base-pair reads. Per the source publication's procedure: A later analysis counted 65 million to 90 million unique TCR beta chains across the 700 or so repertoires, and 9 million to 14 million of these chains were shared by at least two donors. To remove PCR and sequencing errors, raw reads were error-corrected and collapsed into unique sequences using a nearest-neighbor algorithm that merged closely related sequences. V, D and J gene segments were assigned by aligning CDR3 sequences to IMGT reference sequences. For a sequence to be retained, a match of at least six nucleotides to both a V gene segment and a J gene segment was required. Rearrangements were called productive when the CDR3 lacked stop codons and stayed in frame with V and J; all others were non-productive. Following IMGT convention, CDR3 was defined as the stretch from the second conserved V-encoded cysteine up to the conserved J-encoded phenylalanine. The earlier analysis of about 530 of the donors excluded any sequence lacking an unambiguous match to a single V gene segment. In an earlier analysis of several hundred of the donors, V segments were called functional above 56.7% productive rearrangements and were called segregating when the between-donor standard deviation exceeded 5%. A statistical classification framework was built for diagnosing cytomegalovirus status from the catalog of TCR beta chain sequences. V and J gene assignment, in a later analysis, came from comparing TCR nucleotide sequences with IMGT/GENE-DB human TR gene sequences. A later analysis assigned CDR3 sequences and most-parsimonious VDJ recombination scenarios with the TCRdist pipeline. A later analysis defined each TCR beta chain by its CDR3 amino acid sequence plus V-gene family, and excluded reads lacking a unique V-gene family. A later analysis removed roughly 590 highly shared, low-generation-probability nucleotide sequences to deal with suspected cross-contamination and a sequencing artifact. A later analysis calculated a clonal expansion index for each public chain from normalized within-repertoire ranks of inferred template counts. In a later analysis, generation probabilities were computed with a VDJ recombination model fitted to out-of-frame rearrangements, and the resulting probabilities were checked against IGoR. In a later analysis, TCR-TCR, TCR-HLA and TCR-CMV co-occurrence was scored with hypergeometric tests, and a repertoire-size bias correction was applied to TCR pairs. False discovery rates were estimated in a later analysis by permuting HLA or CMV assignments 20 times. In a later analysis, co-occurring TCRs were grouped using DBSCAN, and TCRdist sequence similarity was added for clustering within HLA-allele-positive subsets. Repertoires with fewer than 30,000 or more than 120,000 public chains were left out of co-occurrence clustering, as were roughly five repertoires with anomalous nucleotide sharing. TCRdb mirrors the immuneACCESS table, restricted to in-frame sequences. Some clones are absent from its copies; in checked studies, under half trace to an unresolved V gene, and the reason for the others is unknown. V, J and clone size derive from that table, while D and trimming were established from the DNA sequence. The sample includes tens of thousands of clones, with roughly 77% observed a single time. Approximately 4.2% of the sample is taken by the ten largest.

Measured from the cysteine to the phenylalanine, the CDR3 is 14 residues long. Just the 42-base CDR3 DNA is kept, in frame starting at base 1. Germline trimming amounts to 4 bases on V and 4 bases on J, with 4 as the count of junction bases outside the gene matches. CDR1 and CDR2 are read off the germline V gene as MNHNS and SASEGT. This TCR derives from a woman aged 25 to 39 in good health and CMV-seronegative. This chain joins TRBV6-1 to TRBJ1-1, and 9 bases in between align with TRBD1. Input material: PBMCs. The CDR3 amino acid sequence is: CASSGGQGVTEAFF. In nucleotides, the sequence is TGTGCCAGCAGTGGGGGACAGGGTGTCACTGAAGCTTTCTTT.